The clone carrying this T cell receptor (beta chain) was seen at least ten times. The sample originates from a study of T cells in Graves' hyperthyroidism and ophthalmopathy. Amplified TCR beta CDR3 regions came from RNA transcripts. TCR CDR3 underwent first-round RT-PCR with the HTBI primer set. In TCRdb, the multiplex PCR reads were re-called with MiXCR into one record per CDR3 protein. The sample includes about 510,000 distinct CDR3 sequences, 12% to 15% seen only once; the top ten take 11% to 15%. CDR1 is SNHLY, CDR2 FYNNEI, per germline. With V trimmed by 6 bases and J by 1 base, 6 bases remained unmatched. The CDR3 runs to 16 residues.

The chain has TRBV2 and TRBJ2-2, with 9 bases that match TRBD2. The sequencing sample was made of blood. This TCR came from a woman aged 40 to 50 with Graves' hyperthyroidism. The CDR3 protein is CASSSSSGVNTGELFF. The CDR3 DNA is TGTGCCAGCAGCTCCTCTAGCGGGGTGAACACCGGGGAGCTGTTTTTT.